In this sample, the clone carrying this T cell receptor (beta chain) turned up a few times. These data belong to a study of molecular identifiers for immune sequencing clone quantification. The CDR3 covers 12 residues. The V end lost 5 bases, the J end lost 4 bases, and 8 bases lay between the germline ends. Naive CD8 T cells underwent sorting with the CD8+CD4-CCR7+CD45RA+ definition. Both previously described methods and listed TCR primers were employed to make bulk TCR libraries. TCRdb used MiXCR to reprocess the PCR reads, holding one entry per CDR3 protein. The sample shows 400,000 to 600,000 distinct CDR3 sequences, about 21% of them seen only once.

Sequencing was carried out using naive CD8+ T cells from blood, with Jurkat cell RNA spiked in. Subset indicated: FACS-sorted CD8+CD4-CCR7+CD45RA+ naive T cells. This rearrangement joins TRBV12-3 or TRBV12-4 to TRBJ1-2; D is uncertain. This sequence originates from a human donor in good health. Some libraries in this study had Jurkat cell RNA spiked in. CDR3 sequence: CASSGGGYGYTF. CDR3 DNA sequence: TGTGCCAGCAGTGGAGGCGGCTATGGCTACACCTTC.